This entry lists 19 T cell receptor beta chains sequenced from one sample in a study of T cells in Graves' hyperthyroidism and ophthalmopathy. The CDR3 regions of TCR beta were amplified from RNA transcripts. Researchers ran a first-round RT-PCR on the TCR CDR3 using the HTBI primer set. TCRdb passed the multiplex PCR reads through MiXCR, listing each CDR3 protein once. The sample yields hundreds of thousands of distinct CDR3 sequences, 38% seen once. Sequences were obtained from blood. The receptors come from a man aged 18 to 29 with Graves' hyperthyroidism.

This clonotype was recorded once. This sequence may be a read error, since a much larger clone differs from it by one base. This rearrangement joins TRBV29-1 to TRBJ1-1; the match to TRBD1 covers 10 bases. There are 14 residues in the CDR3. From germline, CDR1 is SQVTM and CDR2 ANQGSEA. V gave up 2 bases and J gave up 4 bases; unmatched junction bases: 4. The CDR3 protein is CSVEYRTGGTEAFF. The CDR3 DNA reads TGCAGCGTTGAATACAGGACAGGGGGCACTGAAGCTTTCTTT.

The J gene is TRBJ2-7, the V gene TRBV7-2; perhaps TRBD2 as D (7 bases). The CDR3 contains 15 residues. Germline V gene lookup returns CDR1 SGHTA and CDR2 FQGNSA. V lost 4 bases and J lost 3, with 16 bases in between. This CDR3 reads CASSSAWGGDYEQYF. The CDR3 DNA sequence: TGTGCCAGCAGCTCAGCGTGGGGGGGCGACTACGAGCAGTACTTC.

This clonotype was picked up many times. The chain has TRBV20-1 and TRBJ1-5, with D maybe TRBD1 (6 bases). There are 14 residues in the CDR3. With 6 bases removed from V and 4 bases from J, the gap between germline ends came to 16 bases. Germline V gives CDR1 DFQATT, CDR2 SNEGSKA (reference sequence). The CDR3 coding sequence is TGCAGTGCCCCACAGGGAGCGCCAAATCAGCCCCAGCATTTT. Its translation: CSAPQGAPNQPQHF.

This clonotype was seen only once. This chain uses TRBV7-2 with TRBJ1-3; possibly TRBD1 for D (5 bases). The CDR3 is 15 residues long. The ends were cut back, 6 bases at V and 11 bases at J, with 23 bases in the middle. Germline CDR1 reads SGHTA; CDR2 reads FQGNSA. CDR3 region: CASSLSGALGLAIYF. In nucleotides, the CDR3 is TGTGCCAGCAGTTTATCCGGGGCTCTAGGTTTGGCCATATATTTT. The complete variable domain, with remaining parts taken from reference TRBV7-2 and TRBJ1-3, reads GAGVSQSPSNKVTEKGKDVELRCDPISGHTALYWYRQSLGQGLEFLIYFQGNSAPDKSGLPSDRFSAERTGGSVSTLTIQRTQQEDSAVYLCASSLSGALGLAIYFGEGSWLTVV.

V gene TRBV20-1 combines with J gene TRBJ1-1; D gene unclear. Germline CDR1 DFQATT, CDR2 SNEGSKA (reference sequence). The CDR3 is made up of 16 amino acids. V shed 3 bases and J shed 1 base, with 18 bases lying between them. The CDR3: CSASPGGINGNTEAFF. Here the CDR3 DNA reads TGCAGTGCTAGCCCTGGAGGGATTAACGGGAACACTGAAGCTTTCTTT.

This clonotype was recorded many times. The gene calls are TRBV7-9 and TRBJ1-2, with 9 nucleotides matching TRBD1. The CDR3 runs to 17 residues. V was clipped by 5 bases and J by 3 bases; unmatched bases: 13. Germline lookup yields CDR1 SEHNR and CDR2 FQNEAQ (reference sequence). This chain's CDR3 is CASSRGTGSARDYGYTF. The CDR3 DNA reads as TGTGCCAGCAGCCGAGGGACAGGGTCTGCACGGGACTATGGCTACACCTTC.

The chain links TRBV25-1 to TRBJ2-7; D gene unclear. This CDR3 has 14 residues. CDR1 is MGHDK, CDR2 SYGVNS, per germline. The V and J ends lost 5 bases and 4 bases respectively, with 15 bases between them. The CDR3 DNA follows: TGTGCCAGCAGTCCCCCGCCAGACCCATACGAGCAGTACTTC. Its protein is CASSPPPDPYEQYF.

The chain employs TRBV7-8 and TRBJ2-5, with 9 bases lining up with TRBD2. The trim removed 5 bases at V and 1 base at J, leaving 8 bases unmatched. CDR3 length: 16 amino acids. From germline, CDR1 is SGHVS and CDR2 FQNEAQ. This CDR3 is CASSPRRAGGQETQYF. The CDR3 DNA is TGTGCCAGCAGCCCCCGGCGAGCGGGGGGCCAAGAGACCCAGTACTTC. The full variable domain, completed using reference TRBV7-8 and TRBJ2-5, is GAGVSQSPRYKVAKRGQDVALRCDPISGHVSLFWYQQALGQGPEFLTYFQNEAQLDKSGLPSDRFFAERPEGSVSTLKIQRTQQEDSAVYLCASSPRRAGGQETQYFGPGTRLLVL.

The table lists this clonotype with a few counts. The chain recombines TRBV12-3 or TRBV12-4 with TRBJ1-1; D gene unclear. Trimming cost V 7 bases and J 1 base, with 10 bases left between them. This CDR3 region has 13 residues. DNA of the CDR3: TGTGCCAGCACCAAGGAGTCGAACACTGAAGCTTTCTTT. Its protein is CASTKESNTEAFF.

This clonotype has at least ten counts. CDR3 region: CASSEMRRSNQPQHF. The CDR3 bases are TGTGCCAGCAGTGAGATGAGGCGTAGCAATCAGCCCCAGCATTTT. The chain has TRBV2 and TRBJ1-5; D remains ambiguous. V lost 3 bases and J lost 0, with 9 bases in between. The CDR3 has 15 amino acids. CDR1 is SNHLY, CDR2 FYNNEI, per germline.

CDR3 DNA: TGTGCCAGCAGCTCTGACCGGGACAGGGGCTGGGAGCAGTACTTC. Translation gives CASSSDRDRGWEQYF. V usage is TRBV7-9 and J usage is TRBJ2-7; TRBD1 matches 10 bases. Germline V CDR1 and CDR2: SEHNR, FQNEAQ (reference sequence). The CDR3 extends over 15 amino acids. Trimming at V came to 4 bases and at J to 7 bases, leaving 10 bases not matched to a gene. Filled out from reference TRBV7-9 and TRBJ2-7, the complete variable domain reads DTGVSQNPRHKITKRGQNVTFRCDPISEHNRLYWYRQTLGQGPEFLTYFQNEAQLEKSRLLSDRFSAERPKGSFSTLEIQRTEQGDSAMYLCASSSDRDRGWEQYFGPGTRLTVT.

J is TRBJ1-1 and V is TRBV29-1; D is undetermined. Germline CDR1 is SQVTM and CDR2 is ANQGSEA. Trimming took off 6 bases at V and 6 bases at J, with 17 bases between the two ends. The CDR3 is 13 amino acids. In DNA, the CDR3 is TGCAGCGTGACGCTTTATTTGATCCCTGAAGCTTTCTTT. Translation: CSVTLYLIPEAFF.

The chain links TRBV29-1 to TRBJ2-3, with a possible D match to TRBD1 (5 bases). This CDR3 comprises 13 residues. The V and J ends lost 4 bases and 6 bases respectively, with 14 bases between them. Germline V gives CDR1 SQVTM, CDR2 ANQGSEA. In nucleotides, the CDR3 is TGCAGCGTTGTACAGGATGTGGGCGATACGCAGTATTTT. Translating gives CSVVQDVGDTQYF.

This clonotype was found a few times. The rearrangement links TRBV20-1 to TRBJ1-3, with 8 nucleotides matching TRBD1. CDR3 length equals 15 residues. Trimming removed 6 bases from V and 0 bases from J; junction bases left unmatched: 7. Looked up from germline, CDR1 is DFQATT and CDR2 is SNEGSKA (reference sequence). The CDR3 loop is CSARQGSSSGNTIYF. DNA of the CDR3: TGCAGTGCCCGACAGGGGAGCTCCTCTGGAAACACCATATATTTT.

This clonotype was recorded many times. The V and J genes are TRBV20-1 and TRBJ2-7; a possible D gene is TRBD2 (5 bases). This CDR3 has 14 amino acids. V lost 3 bases, J lost 2 bases, and 14 bases lay in between. Germline V lookup: CDR1 DFQATT, CDR2 SNEGSKA (reference sequence). The CDR3 region has the DNA TGCAGTGCTAGGGCGGGCATTGCCCCCTACGAGCAGTACTTC. Its protein is CSARAGIAPYEQYF.

This chain joins TRBV10-3 and TRBJ2-5; 7 bases align to TRBD1. Unmatched junction bases numbered 8, after V lost 8 bases and J lost 2 bases. CDR3 length: 14 amino acids. Germline V gene data show CDR1 as ENHRY and CDR2 as SYGVKD. The CDR3 DNA follows: TGTGCCATCCGCAAAGGGGGCGGACAAGAGACCCAGTACTTC. It translates to CAIRKGGGQETQYF.

Many counts were recorded for this clonotype. This sequence joins TRBV10-3 and TRBJ1-3; D gene unclear. Per the germline V gene, CDR1 is ENHRY and CDR2 is SYGVKD. V was pared by 0 bases and J by 4 bases, with 4 bases between. The CDR3 extends over 13 amino acids. The CDR3 DNA reads TGTGCCATCAGTGAGTCTCGCGGAAACACCATATATTTT. Translating gives CAISESRGNTIYF.

Concerning this clonotype: A read error may explain this, as a much larger clone is one base away. The CDR3 DNA reads TGCAGCGTTGAGGAGACAGGGGGCGTCTCCTACGAGCAGTACTTC. It is translated as CSVEETGGVSYEQYF. The gene calls are TRBV29-1 and TRBJ2-7; 10 nucleotides match TRBD1. From germline, CDR1 is SQVTM and CDR2 ANQGSEA. The CDR3 length is 15 residues. V gave up 3 bases and J gave up 0 bases; unmatched junction bases: 5.

Note on this clonotype: This may be a read error, as it is one base from a much larger clone. V and J are TRBV9 and TRBJ1-1; D is possibly TRBD1 (5 bases). Germline assignment: CDR1 SGDLS and CDR2 YYNGEE. The CDR3 extends over 15 amino acids. Trimming stripped 3 bases from V and 2 bases from J, with 14 bases between. DNA for the CDR3: TGTGCCAGCAGCGCATCGGGACGGGAAAACACTGAAGCTTTCTTT. Its translation is CASSASGRENTEAFF.